The entry below describes one T cell receptor (beta chain). The target antigen is unknown. The gene names given are mouse names. The CDR3 end lies 4 residues beyond the end of the read and is filled in from the germline J gene. This sample also contains other DNA sequences that code for the same CDR3. Sequencing used cDNA as its template, made by extracting RNA and reverse transcribing it. Assay: immunoSEQ multiplex PCR; the TCRdb copy retains only in-frame clones and omits some. Found here are around 300,000 clones, no singletons; the ten largest cover less than 1.5%. Germline values: CDR1 FNHDT, CDR2 SITEND (reference sequence). CDR3 length equals 15 residues. After removal of 2 bases from V and 3 bases from J, the junction contained 5 bases not matched to a gene. These data originate in a study of CD8+ T cells in alopecia areata. Study conclusions and caveats: Elevated clonality characterized lesional scalp relative to normal scalp, particularly in alopecia totalis/universalis.

Sorting used CD4, CD8alpha, NKG2D, NKG2ACE and other markers on pooled cutaneous lymph node cells. Material for sequencing was CD4+ T cells sorted from a lymph node. This clonotype originated in a C3H/HeJ mouse with alopecia areata. For this mouse line, the MHC haplotype is H2-k. V is TRBV19 and J is TRBJ1-2; 9 bases are shared with TRBD1. Here the CDR3 reads CASSILGQGDSDYTF. CDR3 DNA (partial): TGTGCCAGCAGTATCCTGGGACAGGGCGACTCC.